Following are 2 T cell receptor beta chains from one sample sequenced in a study of human T cells and chemical hapten exposure. TCRdb re-analysed the RACE reads in MiXCR, keeping a single row per CDR3 protein. The repertoire holds 80,000 to 95,000 distinct CDR3 sequences, with roughly 9.1% as singletons. The time point denotes: pre-sensitization, week 0. Regarding treatment: therapeutic diphenylcyclopropenone sensitization with weekly scalp DPC. This specimen was whole blood, taken in connection with sensitization to the hapten diphenylcyclopropenone (DPC). These TCRs come from a woman in her thirties or forties with alopecia areata. Some clones in this sample may be carry-over from other donors' samples.

In its sample, this clonotype was seen many times. This chain connects TRBV10-3 to TRBJ2-6; TRBD2 is a possible D gene (6 bases). The CDR3 runs to 15 residues. The germline V gene has CDR1 ENHRY and CDR2 SYGVKD. V was shortened by 7 bases and J by 0 bases, with 10 bases between the two germline ends. CDR3 sequence: CAITSGVSGANVLTF. CDR3 in DNA: TGTGCCATCACCTCGGGAGTCTCTGGGGCCAACGTCCTGACTTTC.

In the case of this clonotype: This sequence may be a read error, since a much larger clone differs from it by one base. The chain recombines TRBV4-2 with TRBJ2-7; D perhaps matches TRBD1 (6 bases). Germline lookup yields CDR1 LGHNA and CDR2 YNFKEQ. V lost 0 bases and J 5 bases, leaving 23 bases between the germline ends. CDR3 length equals 18 residues. CDR3 sequence (DNA): TGTGCCAGCAGCCAAGAAGTGTCCAACAGGGTCATTAGAAACGAGCAGTACTTC. It translates to CASSQEVSNRVIRNEQYF.